These 15 T cell receptor beta chains were all obtained from the same sample, sequenced in a study of beta chain features in type 1 diabetes. Of the isolated RNA, all was reverse transcribed, and so the sequenced material was expressed TCRB transcripts. The data were produced by immunoSEQ multiplex PCR, yet TCRdb's version contains in-frame clones alone and is incomplete. This table holds some 660,000 clones, 11% to 15% found once. For these receptors, no antigen is known. General study points: Moderate but significant shortening of TCRB CDR3s was recorded in all four CD4+ subsets from Type 1 diabetes patients.

The sample taken for sequencing was naive CD4+ T cells from blood. The receptors shown here come from a man aged 18 to 29 with type 1 diabetes.

This chain joins TRBV4-2 and TRBJ2-3; either TRBD1 or TRBD2 may fit D (6 bases each). Trimming removed 0 bases at V and 2 bases at J, with 12 bases between. Germline CDR1 and CDR2: LGHNA and YNFKEQ. The CDR3 has 16 residues. CDR3 nucleotide sequence: TGTGCCAGCAGCCAAGACCTCGGGGGCTCCACAGATACGCAGTATTTT. This sequence encodes CASSQDLGGSTDTQYF.

This chain uses TRBV19 with TRBJ1-2; D is unresolved. Germline V gene data show CDR1 as LNHDA and CDR2 as SQIVND (reference sequence). V gave up 5 bases and J gave up 6 bases, with 13 bases separating them. The CDR3 covers 13 residues. CDR3 loop: CASSYGRWDGYTF. CDR3 sequence (DNA): TGTGCCAGTAGTTATGGCAGGTGGGATGGCTACACCTTC. Drawing the rest from reference TRBV19 and TRBJ1-2, the complete variable domain is DGGITQSPKYLFRKEGQNVTLSCEQNLNHDAMYWYRQDPGQGLRLIYYSQIVNDFQKGDIAEGYSVSREKKESFPLTVTSAQKNPTAFYLCASSYGRWDGYTFGSGTRLTVV.

The rearrangement joins TRBV7-2 to TRBJ1-2, with D perhaps matching TRBD1 (5 bases). Germline CDR1 is SGHTA and CDR2 is FQGNSA. Trimming cost V 4 bases and J 4 bases, with 16 bases left between them. The CDR3 sequence is 15 residues long. The CDR3 DNA sequence: TGTGCCAGCAGCTCCTCGTGGGGGGTTGCCTATGGCTACACCTTC. Translation: CASSSSWGVAYGYTF.

V is TRBV7-8 and J is TRBJ2-6; unclear D gene. Germline V CDR1 and CDR2: SGHVS, FQNEAQ. The V end lost 5 bases, the J end lost 1 base, and 9 bases lay between the germline ends. This CDR3 has 15 residues. The CDR3 DNA reads as TGTGCCAGCAGCCTGGGATGGTCTGGGGCCAACGTCCTGACTTTC. This translates into CASSLGWSGANVLTF.

The chain employs TRBV2 and TRBJ2-7; D is uncertain. This CDR3 has 15 amino acids. Germline CDR1 is SNHLY and CDR2 is FYNNEI. V lost 3 bases and J 0 bases, leaving 12 bases between the germline ends. CDR3 DNA: TGTGCCAGCAGTGATGAGGTAATAAGCTCCTACGAGCAGTACTTC. Its protein product is CASSDEVISSYEQYF.

This clone was found a few times. The chain employs TRBV19 and TRBJ2-5; 10 bases agree with TRBD2. The CDR3 has 13 residues. Germline V lookup: CDR1 LNHDA, CDR2 SQIVND (reference sequence). Trimming removed 4 bases from V and 4 bases from J; junction bases left unmatched: 0. For the CDR3, the DNA is TGTGCCAGTAGTACTAGCGGGAGAGAGACCCAGTACTTC. Translation: CASSTSGRETQYF.

This clone was picked up a small number of times. The chain is built from TRBV9 and TRBJ2-3, with 8 bases that match TRBD2. J was trimmed by 6 bases and V by 3 bases; bases with no gene match: 3. The CDR3 totals 13 residues. Germline V CDR1 and CDR2: SGDLS, YYNGEE. The CDR3 spells CASSGTSSDTQYF. In nucleotides, the CDR3 is TGTGCCAGCAGCGGGACTAGCAGCGATACGCAGTATTTT. Variable domain in full (rest from reference TRBV9 and TRBJ2-3): DSGVTQTPKHLITATGQRVTLRCSPRSGDLSVYWYQQSLDQGLQFLIQYYNGEERAKGNILERFSAQQFPDLHSELNLSSLELGDSALYFCASSGTSSDTQYFGPGTRLTVL.

The chain is built from TRBV5-1 and TRBJ1-4; D is unresolved. The CDR3 contains 15 residues. The V and J ends lost 3 bases and 4 bases respectively, with 13 bases between them. CDR1 and CDR2 (germline): SGHRS, YFSETQ. CDR3 amino acids: CASSSTGGLNEKLFF. The CDR3 DNA reads TGCGCCAGCAGCTCCACGGGAGGCCTTAATGAAAAACTGTTTTTT.

This clone has a handful of counts. V is TRBV9 and J is TRBJ2-7; 11 nucleotides agree with TRBD2. Germline values: CDR1 SGDLS, CDR2 YYNGEE. The V segment lost 3 bases and the J segment 5 bases; nucleotides outside the gene matches: 13. The CDR3 consists of 17 residues. The DNA for the CDR3 is TGTGCCAGCAGCGAAGGAACTAGCGGGAGTTTAAGCCACGAGCAGTACTTC. It codes for CASSEGTSGSLSHEQYF.

This clone was observed a few times. The chain employs TRBV5-1 and TRBJ1-1; D is perhaps TRBD1 (6 bases). Germline CDR1 is SGHRS and CDR2 is YFSETQ. V was shortened by 9 bases and J by 1 base, with 25 bases between the two germline ends. This CDR3 is built from 17 residues. The CDR3 sequence is CATRRTDPRGSNTEAFF. The CDR3 bases are TGCGCCACCAGGCGGACAGATCCTCGGGGGTCGAACACTGAAGCTTTCTTT.

The chain uses TRBV29-1 and TRBJ1-2, with 9 nucleotides matching TRBD1. V lost 4 bases to trimming and J lost 3 bases; unmatched junction nucleotides: 9. Germline V gives CDR1 SQVTM, CDR2 ANQGSEA. The CDR3 extends over 15 amino acids. The CDR3: CSVGDRALRDYGYTF. The CDR3 DNA reads TGCAGCGTTGGGGACAGGGCGCTCCGTGACTATGGCTACACCTTC. The full variable domain, rest sourced from reference TRBV29-1 and TRBJ1-2, is SAVISQKPSRDICQRGTSLTIQCQVDSQVTMMFWYRQQPGQSLTLIATANQGSEATYESGFVIDKFPISRPNLTFSTLTVSNMSPEDSSIYLCSVGDRALRDYGYTFGSGTRLTVV.

The rearrangement uses TRBV7-6 and TRBJ2-3; D assignment may be TRBD1 or TRBD2 (6 bases each). Deletions cut 4 bases from V and 3 bases from J, with 17 bases between. This CDR3 comprises 16 residues. Germline V gene data show CDR1 as SGHVS and CDR2 as FNYEAQ. The CDR3 protein is CASSSGGGRPTDTQYF. The CDR3 DNA sequence: TGTGCCAGCAGCTCCGGAGGGGGTAGGCCGACAGATACGCAGTATTTT.

The rearrangement joins TRBV9 to TRBJ2-3; 8 nucleotides match TRBD2. The V gene end was trimmed by 3 bases and the J gene end by 4 bases; junction bases not matched to a gene: 7. Germline assignment: CDR1 SGDLS and CDR2 YYNGEE. The CDR3 is 15 amino acids. The CDR3 nucleotides read TGTGCCAGCAGCGCGCGGGGGGCCCGGGCAGATACGCAGTATTTT. As protein: CASSARGARADTQYF.

V gene TRBV30 combines with J gene TRBJ1-2; 7 nucleotides agree with TRBD1. Germline V gene lookup returns CDR1 GTSNPN and CDR2 SVGIG (reference sequence). J was trimmed by 3 bases and V by 5 bases; bases with no gene match: 6. The CDR3 is 13 residues long. DNA for the CDR3: TGTGCCTGGTTCGACAGGGAAGACTATGGCTACACCTTC. It specifies CAWFDREDYGYTF.

This clone turned up a few times. The CDR3 here is CAGTLAGEQYF. The DNA of the CDR3 is TGTGCCGGGACCTTAGCGGGGGAGCAGTACTTC. The chain links TRBV7-9 to TRBJ2-7; 8 positions agree with TRBD2. The CDR3 contains 11 residues. The germline gives CDR1 SEHNR, CDR2 FQNEAQ (reference sequence). V trimming: 11 bases; J trimming: 7 bases; junction bases outside the gene matches: 7.